Reported below is one TCR beta chain. This sample stems from a study of blood T cell repertoires in COVID-19. The table came from immunoSEQ multiplex PCR; TCRdb's copy has only in-frame clones and leaves some out. The table records about 370,000 clones, 90% to 95% of them present only once. The source material was PBMCs or T cells enriched from blood (not recorded which). This sequence originates from a woman aged 40-49 years who had been exposed to COVID-19.

The CDR3 coding sequence is TGTGCCAGCGGGCCGCCGGGACAGCATGGCTACACCTTC. This sequence encodes CASGPPGQHGYTF. The chain joins TRBV21-1 to TRBJ1-2; TRBD1, the table's D call, lacks a check against the DNA. TRBV21-1 is a listed pseudogene. The CDR3 runs 13 residues.